In this sample, the clone carrying this T cell receptor (beta chain) turned up a few times. From germline, CDR1 is SGHKS and CDR2 YYEKEE (reference sequence). CDR3 length: 14 residues. Trimming cost V 0 bases and J 3 bases, with 8 bases left between them. Data came from immunoSEQ multiplex PCR; TCRdb stores just in-frame clones and leaves some out. This table holds 45,000 to 55,000 clones, 83% found once. This specimen comes from a study of blood T cell repertoires in COVID-19. Turning to the study itself: COVID-19 samples from acute and convalescent phases originated in the United States, Italy and Spain.

This TCR derives from a human donor in a cohort sampled during active COVID-19. The sample was peripheral blood. This chain joins TRBV5-5 and TRBJ2-3; a weak D match, TRBD2 (5 bases). The CDR3 here is CASSLVLATDTQYF. The CDR3 coding sequence is TGTGCCAGCAGCTTGGTTTTAGCGACAGATACGCAGTATTTT.